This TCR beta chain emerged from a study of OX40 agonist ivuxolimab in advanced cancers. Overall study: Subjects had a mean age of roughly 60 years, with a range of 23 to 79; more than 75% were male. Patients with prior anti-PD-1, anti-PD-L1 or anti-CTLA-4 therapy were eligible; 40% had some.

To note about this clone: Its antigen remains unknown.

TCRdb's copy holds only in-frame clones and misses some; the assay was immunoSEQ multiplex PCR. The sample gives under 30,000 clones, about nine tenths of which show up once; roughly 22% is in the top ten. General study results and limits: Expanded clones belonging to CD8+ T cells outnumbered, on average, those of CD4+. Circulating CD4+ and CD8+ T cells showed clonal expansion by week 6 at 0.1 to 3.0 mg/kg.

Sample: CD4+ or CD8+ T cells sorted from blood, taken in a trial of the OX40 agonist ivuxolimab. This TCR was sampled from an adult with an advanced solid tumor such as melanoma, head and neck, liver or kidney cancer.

CDR3 loop: CASSESRQAHEQYF. The CDR3 DNA sequence: TGCGCCAGCAGTGAGTCCCGGCAGGCCCACGAGCAGTACTTC. J is TRBJ2-7 and V is TRBV10-2; D not certain. CDR1 WSHSY and CDR2 SAAADI come from the germline V gene. The V and J ends lost 0 bases and 5 bases respectively, with 11 bases between them. CDR3 size: 14 residues.